This section outlines one T cell receptor (beta chain) sequence together with its context. Antigen: not known. The data are from a study of blood T cells in healthy people across ages. Through a sample-barcoded 5' primer and a J-beta primer mix, a second PCR was run for 7 to 11 cycles. Each cDNA was tagged by a template-switch adaptor containing 12 random nucleotides. TCRdb itself ran the 5' RACE reads through MiXCR, one entry per CDR3 protein. The table has roughly 1.7 million distinct CDR3 sequences, 30% to 40% seen once; the top ten hold about 11%. Overall study results and limits: Naive and antigen-experienced cells were not separated, limiting conclusive comparison.

The CDR3 sequence is 14 residues long. With 5 bases removed from V and 1 base from J, the gap between germline ends came to 11 bases. Sequencing was carried out using blood. This TCR came from a young woman in good health. The J gene is TRBJ1-1, the V gene TRBV12-3 or TRBV12-4, with a possible D match to TRBD1 (6 bases). The chain's CDR3 is CASSASTGNTEAFF. CDR3 coding DNA: TGTGCCAGCAGTGCTTCGACAGGGAACACTGAAGCTTTCTTT.